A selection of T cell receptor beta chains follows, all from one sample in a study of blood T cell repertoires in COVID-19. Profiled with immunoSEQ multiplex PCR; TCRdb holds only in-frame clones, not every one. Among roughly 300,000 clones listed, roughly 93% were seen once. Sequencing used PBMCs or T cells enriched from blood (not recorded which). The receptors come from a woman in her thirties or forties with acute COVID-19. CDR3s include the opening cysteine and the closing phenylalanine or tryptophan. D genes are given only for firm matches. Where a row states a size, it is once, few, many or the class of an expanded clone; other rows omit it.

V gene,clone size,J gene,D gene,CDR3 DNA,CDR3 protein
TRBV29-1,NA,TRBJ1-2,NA,TGCAGCGTTGAAGGGGAGGGAAGGGATGGCTACACCTTC,CSVEGEGRDGYTF
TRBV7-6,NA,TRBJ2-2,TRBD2,TGTGCCAGCAGCGTGGGACTAGCGGGGATCGGGGAGCTGTTTTTT,CASSVGLAGIGELFF
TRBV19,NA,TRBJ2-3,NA,TGTGCCAGTAGTACCGCGGGCCCGACGCAGTATTTT,CASSTAGPTQYF
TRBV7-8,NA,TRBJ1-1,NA,TGTGCCAGCAGCTTAGCTCCCAAGCATGAAGCTTTCTTT,CASSLAPKHEAFF
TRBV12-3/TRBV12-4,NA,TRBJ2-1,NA,TGTGCCAGCAGTTTAGCAAAGGGGAATGAGCAGTTCTTC,CASSLAKGNEQFF
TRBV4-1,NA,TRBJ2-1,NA,TGCGCCAGCAGCCAAGATAGGGACGGAGGGGTATACAATGAGCAGTTCTTC,CASSQDRDGGVYNEQFF
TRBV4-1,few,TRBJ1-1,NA,TGCGCCAGCAGCCAACCCCTCGTACCCAGTGAAGCTTTCTTT,CASSQPLVPSEAFF
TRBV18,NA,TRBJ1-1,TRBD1,TGTGCCAGCTCACCACCGAGGGGGCATGTCACTGAAGCTTTCTTT,CASSPPRGHVTEAFF
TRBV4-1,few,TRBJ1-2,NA,TGCGCCAGCAGCCACTCATCGGGAGAGACCGCGCGAAGGGGCTACACCTTC,CASSHSSGETARRGYTF
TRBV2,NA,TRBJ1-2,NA,TGTGCCAGCAGCCCGGACAGTTCCTATGGCTACACCTTC,CASSPDSSYGYTF
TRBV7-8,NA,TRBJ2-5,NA,TGTGCCAGCAGCTTACCAGGGGTGCAGACCCAGTACTTC,CASSLPGVQTQYF
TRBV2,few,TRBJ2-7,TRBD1,TGTGCCAGCGCCCAACAGGGGTTGTTGTACGAGCAGTACTTC,CASAQQGLLYEQYF
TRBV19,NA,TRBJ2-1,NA,TGTGCCAGTAAGCTCGGGGGTTCCTACAATGAGCAGTTCTTC,CASKLGGSYNEQFF
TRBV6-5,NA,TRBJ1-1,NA,TGTGCCAGCAGTTACCCAGGGTTGAACACTGAAGCTTTCTTT,CASSYPGLNTEAFF
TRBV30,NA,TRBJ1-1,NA,TGTGCCTGGAGTGGAAAATTGAGCTTCTTT,CAWSGKLSFF
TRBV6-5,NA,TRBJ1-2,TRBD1,TGTGCCAGCAGGGGACAGCCCTATGGCTACACCTTC,CASRGQPYGYTF
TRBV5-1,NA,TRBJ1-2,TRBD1,TGCGCCAGCAGCCCAGGGACAGCTAACTATGGCTACACCTTC,CASSPGTANYGYTF
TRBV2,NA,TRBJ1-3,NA,TGTGCCAGCAGTGAAAATGGACTTTCTGGAAACACCATATATTTT,CASSENGLSGNTIYF
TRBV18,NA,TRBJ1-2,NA,TGTGCCAGCTCCCAAAGTCGGACTTCCGCCCCCTATGGCTACACCTTC,CASSQSRTSAPYGYTF
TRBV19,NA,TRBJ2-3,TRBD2,TGTGCCAGTAGCGAGGTCGGGACTAGCGGGAGGGACCGGGGGACGCAGTATTTT,CASSEVGTSGRDRGTQYF
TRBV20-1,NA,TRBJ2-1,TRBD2,TGCAGTGCTAGTGGGACTAGCGGGGGGCACTCCTACAATGAGCAGTTCTTC,CSASGTSGGHSYNEQFF
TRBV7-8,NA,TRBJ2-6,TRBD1,TGTGCCAGCAGCTACGACAGGGCTGGGGCCAACGTCCTGACTTTC,CASSYDRAGANVLTF
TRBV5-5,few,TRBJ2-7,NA,TGTGCCAGCACCCCTGAGGCCCTCTCCCAGGGTCTGGGCGAGCAGTACTTC,CASTPEALSQGLGEQYF
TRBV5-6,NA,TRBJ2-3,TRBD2,TGTGCCAGCAGCTATTACGGACTAGCGGCTATAGGGACAGATACGCAGTATTTT,CASSYYGLAAIGTDTQYF
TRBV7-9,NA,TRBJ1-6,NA,TGTGCCAGCAGCCTTCTTGACAGGAATTCACCCCTCCACTTT,CASSLLDRNSPLHF
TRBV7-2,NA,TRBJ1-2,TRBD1,TGTGCCAGCAGCATCTCCGGGACAGTTCTCTATGGCTACACCTTC,CASSISGTVLYGYTF
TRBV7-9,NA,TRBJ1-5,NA,TGTGCCAGCAGCTTAGCATCAGGGGGCAATCAGCCCCAGCATTTT,CASSLASGGNQPQHF
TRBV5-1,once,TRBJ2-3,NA,TGCGCCAGCAGCTCCGGCCTGGGAGGTACTCTACAGTATTTT,CASSSGLGGTLQYF
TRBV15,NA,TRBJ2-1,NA,TGTGCCACCAGCAGAGATGTTTTATATGAGCAGTTCTTC,CATSRDVLYEQFF
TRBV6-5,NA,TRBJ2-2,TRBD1,TGTGCCAGCGGGGGACAGGGCGACACCGGGGAGCTGTTTTTT,CASGGQGDTGELFF
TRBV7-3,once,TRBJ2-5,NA,TGTGCCAGCAGCTTAATCCCACAAGAGACCCAGTACTTC,CASSLIPQETQYF
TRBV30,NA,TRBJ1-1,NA,TGTGCCTGGCGCACCTCCTTCGGGGGCGGGGGGACTGAAGCTTTCTTT,CAWRTSFGGGGTEAFF
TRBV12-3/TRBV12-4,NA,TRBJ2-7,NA,TGTGCCAGCAGAAACCAGGTCTCCTACGAGCAGTACTTC,CASRNQVSYEQYF
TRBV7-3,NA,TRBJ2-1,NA,TGTGCCAGCAGCTTATTCGGCGGGTCCTACAATGAGCAGTTCTTC,CASSLFGGSYNEQFF
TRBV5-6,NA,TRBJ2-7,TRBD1,TGTGCCAGCAGGCCCAGGGGGACAAACTACGAGCAGTACTTC,CASRPRGTNYEQYF
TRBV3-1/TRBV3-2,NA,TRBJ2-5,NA,TGTGCCAGCAGCCAACACGGGAGAGGAGAGACCCAGTACTTC,CASSQHGRGETQYF
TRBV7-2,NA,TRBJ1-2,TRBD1,TGTGCCAGCAGCTCGGGACAGGGCTATGGCTACACCTTC,CASSSGQGYGYTF
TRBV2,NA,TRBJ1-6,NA,TGTGCCAGCAGTGGAGATAATTCACCCCTCCACTTT,CASSGDNSPLHF
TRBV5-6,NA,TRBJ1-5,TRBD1,TGTGCCAGCAGCCCCCGGGGGACAGGGGGCAATCAGCCCCAGCATTTT,CASSPRGTGGNQPQHF
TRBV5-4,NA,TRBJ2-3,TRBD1,TGTGCCAGCAGCGTACCGGGACAGGGGGTGATGAGCACAGATACGCAGTATTTT,CASSVPGQGVMSTDTQYF
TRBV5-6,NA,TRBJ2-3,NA,TGTGCCAGCAGCGAATCTAGCGAGAGGACAGATACGCAGTATTTT,CASSESSERTDTQYF
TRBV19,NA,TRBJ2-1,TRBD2,TGTGCCAGTAGTATTAGCGGGAGTTACCCCTACAATGAGCAGTTCTTC,CASSISGSYPYNEQFF
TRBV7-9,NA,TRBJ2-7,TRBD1,TGTGCCAGCAGCCCCCGACAGGGAGTAGTCTACGAGCAGTACTTC,CASSPRQGVVYEQYF
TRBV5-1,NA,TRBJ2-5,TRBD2,TGCGCCAGCAGCTGGGCTAGCGGGGGGGCCTCGGGAGAGACCCAGTACTTC,CASSWASGGASGETQYF
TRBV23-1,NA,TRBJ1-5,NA,TGCGCCAGCAGTCAATCTTTTACAGGTAGTTGCAATCAGCCCCAGCATTTT,CASSQSFTGSCNQPQHF
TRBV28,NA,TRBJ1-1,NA,TGTGCCAGCATAACCATCCGGGGTAGGGAAGCTTTCTTT,CASITIRGREAFF
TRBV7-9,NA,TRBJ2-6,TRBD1,TGTGCCAGCAGATTACTAGGACAGGCTTCTGGGGCCAACGTCCTGACTTTC,CASRLLGQASGANVLTF
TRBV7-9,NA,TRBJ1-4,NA,TGTGCCAGCAGCTCGACGACACGGGAGGTGGATGAAAAACTGTTTTTT,CASSSTTREVDEKLFF
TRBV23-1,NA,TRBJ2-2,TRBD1,TGCGCCAGCAGTCAATCGGACAGGGTGATCGGGGAGCTGTTTTTT,CASSQSDRVIGELFF
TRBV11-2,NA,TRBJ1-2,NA,TGTGCCAGCAGTCCGCAGGGGAGGGTAGGCTACACCTTC,CASSPQGRVGYTF
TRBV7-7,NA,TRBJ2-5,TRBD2,TGTGCCAGCAGCTTATCCGGGACTAGTAAAGAGACCCAGTACTTC,CASSLSGTSKETQYF
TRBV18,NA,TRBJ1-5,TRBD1,TGTGCCAGCTCCCAAAACAGGGGTAGTGGTCAGCCCCAGCATTTT,CASSQNRGSGQPQHF
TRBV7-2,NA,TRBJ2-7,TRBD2,TGTGCCAGCAGCTCAGGGACTAGCGGGGGCCAGGGAGAGCAGTACTTC,CASSSGTSGGQGEQYF
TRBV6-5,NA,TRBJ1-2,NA,TGTGCCAGCAGGTCTCACAAACTGGGGGGTGGCTACACCTTC,CASRSHKLGGGYTF